This is a list of T cell receptor beta chains from one sample in a study of T-cell memory formation after mild COVID-19. TCRdb redid the calling of the 5' RACE reads with MiXCR, one entry per CDR3 protein. The sample comprises approximately 200,000 distinct CDR3 sequences, approximately 16% of which are singletons, and under 2.5% rests with the top ten. Input material: PBMCs or a T cell subset sorted from them (not recorded which). The receptors originated from an adult woman who had mild COVID-19 (a few samples of this study predate the infection). Cell type and time point are not known. CDR3s include the opening cysteine and the closing phenylalanine or tryptophan. The D gene is left open where the match is weak. Clone size appears in some rows only: once, few, many, or a class for an expanded clone.

CDR3 protein	CDR3 DNA	J gene	V gene	clone size	D gene
CASSKTSTDTQYF	TGTGCCAGCAGCAAGACTAGCACAGATACGCAGTATTTT	TRBJ2-3	TRBV7-7	.	.
CASSERLAGDITDTQYF	TGTGCCAGCAGTGAGAGACTAGCGGGAGATATAACAGATACGCAGTATTTT	TRBJ2-3	TRBV6-1	few	TRBD2
CATSDYQLASNEQFF	TGTGCCACCAGTGACTACCAGTTGGCGAGCAATGAGCAGTTCTTC	TRBJ2-1	TRBV24-1	.	.
CASSAQIGQLSPYEQYF	TGTGCCAGCAGTGCCCAGATTGGACAGTTGAGCCCCTACGAGCAGTACTTC	TRBJ2-7	TRBV28	few	.
CASSQGQGANYGYTF	TGCGCCAGCAGCCAAGGACAGGGGGCAAATTATGGCTACACCTTC	TRBJ1-2	TRBV5-1	.	TRBD1
CASSVDGQGRETQYF	TGTGCCAGCAGCGTAGACGGACAGGGGCGGGAGACCCAGTACTTC	TRBJ2-5	TRBV9	many	TRBD1
CATKKEDQPQHF	TGTGCCACCAAGAAAGAGGATCAGCCCCAGCATTTT	TRBJ1-5	TRBV15	.	.
CASSPIRVADTEAFF	TGTGCCAGCAGCCCCATCAGGGTTGCGGACACTGAAGCTTTCTTT	TRBJ1-1	TRBV9	.	.
CAISHTGRNEQFF	TGTGCCATCAGTCATACAGGGAGGAATGAGCAGTTCTTC	TRBJ2-1	TRBV10-3	few	.
CSVSLQSSTDTQYF	TGCAGCGTATCGCTACAGTCTAGCACAGATACGCAGTATTTT	TRBJ2-3	TRBV29-1	many	.
CSVSNRMEAFF	TGCAGCGTAAGTAATCGAATGGAAGCTTTCTTT	TRBJ1-1	TRBV29-1	.	.
CASVMGHWPFADTQYF	TGTGCCAGCGTTATGGGACATTGGCCGTTTGCAGATACGCAGTATTTT	TRBJ2-3	TRBV2	.	.
CASSLEGLMWNEQFF	TGTGCCAGCAGCTTAGAGGGACTTATGTGGAATGAGCAGTTCTTC	TRBJ2-1	TRBV7-8	.	.
CASSFGGNNEQFF	TGTGCCAGCAGTTTTGGGGGGAACAATGAGCAGTTCTTC	TRBJ2-1	TRBV12-3/TRBV12-4	few	.
CASSPRAPTDTQYF	TGCGCCAGCAGCCCGAGGGCCCCCACAGATACGCAGTATTTT	TRBJ2-3	TRBV5-1	few	.
CASSVWLAGGPSSYEQYF	TGTGCCAGCAGTGTGTGGCTAGCGGGAGGGCCGAGCTCCTACGAGCAGTACTTC	TRBJ2-7	TRBV2	.	TRBD2
CASSLSAVGNTIYF	TGTGCCAGCAGCTTATCAGCAGTCGGAAACACCATATATTTT	TRBJ1-3	TRBV7-2	.	.
CASSLGVGRYYNEQFF	TGTGCCAGCAGCCTTGGCGTGGGACGGTATTACAATGAGCAGTTCTTC	TRBJ2-1	TRBV7-3	many	.
CAPDRCGGSTGELFF	TGTGCCCCCGATCGTTGCGGGGGGTCGACCGGGGAGCTGTTTTTT	TRBJ2-2	TRBV10-3	.	TRBD2
CASSRSGISYNEQFF	TGTGCCAGCAGCCGCAGCGGGATCTCCTACAATGAGCAGTTCTTC	TRBJ2-1	TRBV9	few	TRBD2
CASRGVAEPQHF	TGTGCCAGCAGGGGGGTTGCGGAGCCCCAGCATTTT	TRBJ1-5	TRBV12-3/TRBV12-4	few	.
CASSLEAESYEQYF	TGCGCCAGCAGCTTGGAGGCGGAATCCTACGAGCAGTACTTC	TRBJ2-7	TRBV5-1	few	.
CASTLQGNQPQHF	TGTGCCAGCACCCTTCAGGGAAATCAGCCCCAGCATTTT	TRBJ1-5	TRBV12-3/TRBV12-4	few	.
CASSRGGTEAFF	TGCGCCAGCAGCAGGGGGGGCACTGAAGCTTTCTTT	TRBJ1-1	TRBV5-1	many	.
CASSHLSGNTIYF	TGTGCCAGCAGTCATCTCTCTGGAAACACCATATATTTT	TRBJ1-3	TRBV12-3/TRBV12-4	few	.
CASNVGRNTGELFF	TGTGCCAGCAACGTGGGCCGGAACACCGGGGAGCTGTTTTTT	TRBJ2-2	TRBV6-5	.	.
CASRGGLLTINYGYTF	TGTGCCAGCAGAGGGGGTCTGTTAACTATCAACTATGGCTACACCTTC	TRBJ1-2	TRBV6-6	few	.
CASSSVRTEGEQFF	TGTGCCAGCAGCTCCGTACGGACAGAGGGTGAGCAGTTCTTC	TRBJ2-1	TRBV11-3	.	.
CASTSSGRDRGYNEQFF	TGTGCCAGCACCTCCTCCGGGAGGGACAGGGGTTACAATGAGCAGTTCTTC	TRBJ2-1	TRBV12-3/TRBV12-4	.	TRBD1
CASSPIAGAADTQYF	TGTGCCAGCAGTCCTATAGCGGGCGCGGCTGATACGCAGTATTTT	TRBJ2-3	TRBV6-2/TRBV6-3	.	TRBD2
CASSYRTGPSAYEQYF	TGCGCCAGCAGCTATAGGACAGGTCCTTCGGCCTACGAGCAGTACTTC	TRBJ2-7	TRBV5-1	few	TRBD1
CASASDNSNTGELFF	TGTGCCAGCGCCTCGGACAATTCGAACACCGGGGAGCTGTTTTTT	TRBJ2-2	TRBV25-1	few	.
CASSPWTSGGQNEQFF	TGTGCCAGCAGTCCCTGGACTAGCGGGGGCCAGAATGAGCAGTTCTTC	TRBJ2-1	TRBV12-3/TRBV12-4	.	TRBD2
CASSPGEREGYTF	TGTGCCAGCAGCCCCGGTGAGCGTGAAGGCTACACCTTC	TRBJ1-2	TRBV9	few	.
CATSIPGQFMNTEAFF	TGTGCCACCAGCATACCGGGACAGTTCATGAACACTGAAGCTTTCTTT	TRBJ1-1	TRBV15	.	TRBD1
CASSEGVYGYTF	TGTGCCAGCAGTGAAGGGGTGTATGGCTACACCTTC	TRBJ1-2	TRBV2	once	.
CASSPGGTSGRQTQYF	TGTGCCAGCAGCCCCGGAGGGACTAGCGGGAGACAGACCCAGTACTTC	TRBJ2-5	TRBV6-5	.	TRBD2
CASSFLNSAPDTQYF	TGTGCCAGCAGTTTCCTCAACTCAGCTCCAGATACGCAGTATTTT	TRBJ2-3	TRBV27	.	.
CASSYLKRTGYNEQFF	TGTGCCAGCAGCTACCTTAAACGGACAGGGTACAATGAGCAGTTCTTC	TRBJ2-1	TRBV7-6	.	TRBD1
CASSRLGNEQFF	TGTGCCAGCAGCCGACTGGGGAATGAGCAGTTCTTC	TRBJ2-1	TRBV6-6	many	.
CASSLSDRYEQYF	TGTGCCAGCAGCCTCTCGGACCGATACGAGCAGTACTTC	TRBJ2-7	TRBV7-3	few	.
CASSQVGRAINEQFF	TGTGCCAGCAGCCAAGTCGGGAGGGCCATCAATGAGCAGTTCTTC	TRBJ2-1	TRBV14	.	TRBD2
CATSDAGLEETQYF	TGTGCCACCAGTGACGCGGGACTGGAAGAGACCCAGTACTTC	TRBJ2-5	TRBV24-1	many	.
CASRSSGRQTSNYGYTF	TGTGCCAGCAGGAGCTCGGGACGTCAGACCTCTAACTATGGCTACACCTTC	TRBJ1-2	TRBV7-2	few	.
CASSVGLRDVITGELFF	TGTGCCAGCAGCGTAGGTCTGCGCGACGTGATCACCGGGGAGCTGTTTTTT	TRBJ2-2	TRBV9	few	.
CFTGNPYGYTF	TGCTTCACAGGGAACCCGTATGGCTACACCTTC	TRBJ1-2	TRBV29-1	once	.
CASSLDSGSPLHF	TGTGCCAGCAGCTTGGACAGCGGTTCACCCCTCCACTTT	TRBJ1-6	TRBV5-4	.	.
CASSLGWDGAETQYF	TGTGCCAGCAGCTTAGGTTGGGACGGGGCAGAGACCCAGTACTTC	TRBJ2-5	TRBV11-3	.	.